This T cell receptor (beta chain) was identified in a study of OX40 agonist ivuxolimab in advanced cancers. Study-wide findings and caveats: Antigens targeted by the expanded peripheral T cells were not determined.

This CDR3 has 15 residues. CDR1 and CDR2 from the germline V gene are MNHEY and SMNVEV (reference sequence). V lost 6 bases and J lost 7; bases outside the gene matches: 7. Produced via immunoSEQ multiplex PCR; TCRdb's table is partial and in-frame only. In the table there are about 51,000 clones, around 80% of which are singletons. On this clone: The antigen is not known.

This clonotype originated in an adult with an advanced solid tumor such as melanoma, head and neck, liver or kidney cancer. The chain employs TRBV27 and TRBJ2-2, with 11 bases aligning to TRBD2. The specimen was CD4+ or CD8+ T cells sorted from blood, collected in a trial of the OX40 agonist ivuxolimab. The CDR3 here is CASRRVAGGHGELFF. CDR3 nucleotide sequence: TGTGCCAGCAGAAGAGTAGCGGGAGGGCACGGGGAGCTGTTTTTT.